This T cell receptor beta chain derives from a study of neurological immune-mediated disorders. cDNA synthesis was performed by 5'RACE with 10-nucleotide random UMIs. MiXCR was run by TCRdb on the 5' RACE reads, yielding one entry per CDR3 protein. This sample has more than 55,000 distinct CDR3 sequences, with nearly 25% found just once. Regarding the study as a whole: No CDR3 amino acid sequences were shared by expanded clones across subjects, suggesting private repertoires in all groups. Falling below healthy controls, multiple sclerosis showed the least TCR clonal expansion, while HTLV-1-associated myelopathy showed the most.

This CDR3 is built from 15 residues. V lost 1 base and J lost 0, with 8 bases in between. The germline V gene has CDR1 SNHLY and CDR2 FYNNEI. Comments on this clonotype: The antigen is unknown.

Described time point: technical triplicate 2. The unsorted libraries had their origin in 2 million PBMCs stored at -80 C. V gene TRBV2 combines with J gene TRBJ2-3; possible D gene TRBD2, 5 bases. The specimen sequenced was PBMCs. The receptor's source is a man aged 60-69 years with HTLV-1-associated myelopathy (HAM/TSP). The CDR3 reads CASSEDGVSTDTQYF. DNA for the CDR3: TGTGCCAGCAGTGAAGACGGGGTGAGCACAGATACGCAGTATTTT.